This TCR beta chain is from a study of identical twins (TCRdb year 2016). A note on the overall study: TCR alpha and beta repertoires from monozygotic twins, unrelated adults of various ages and cord blood were deep-sequenced to test whether fetal clonotypes persist. To rule out contamination, the twin experiments were replicated at different times with different library preparation protocols.

Receptor libraries were prepared by 5' RACE. Instrument used: Illumina HiSeq 2000. A universal primer binding site was added through template switching, and the final cDNA carried a unique molecular identifier so that TCR cDNA molecules could be counted accurately. Specific primers in the conserved constant-segment region were used to synthesize first-strand cDNA for TCR alpha and beta chains. Each cDNA library was double barcoded, with a SMART-Mk sample barcode plus Illumina barcodes, to control for contamination. Two successive PCR steps introduced TruSeq adapter sequences along with Illumina sample barcodes. Sequencing of the TCR alpha and beta cDNA libraries was done on the Illumina HiSeq platform using custom primers. Per the source publication's procedure: MiGEC processed the raw reads to extract unique molecular identifiers, while MiXCR was used to determine the CDR3 positions. Recombination models were inferred per individual with the repgenHMM and IGoR tools using an EM algorithm. Shared clonotypes were analyzed with the tcR package in R, and sharing was normalized by the product of cloneset sizes. To study raw recombination without the effects of thymic and clonal selection, out-of-frame nonproductive sequences were analyzed. TCRdb applied fastp at Q25 and MiXCR to the public reads, then kept only in-frame beta chains. Rows are unified per CDR3 protein, each entry keeping the most common DNA and genes. These V and J calls originate from TCRdb's pipeline instead of the authors' own analysis. This sample gives roughly 1.6 million distinct CDR3 sequences in total; around a third of them show up just once. In total, the top ten clones hold around 0.25% of the sample.

A few counts support this clonotype. There is no known antigen for this receptor. No base quality information exists; no much larger clone differs at one position. Only healthy Caucasian donors were included. The full study reports these points: Excess twin sharing in beta out-of-frame sequences was weaker because fewer shared sequences lowered the signal-to-noise ratio. In monozygotic twins, out-of-frame TCR alpha sharing was systematically underestimated by recombination models, although the models agreed with sharing between unrelated individuals. Invariant T cells such as MAIT and iNKT could partly confound zero-insertion analyses, although diverse VJ usage argued against such confounding for most clonotypes. Out-of-frame TCR alpha sequences shared between twins showed an excess of low generation-probability sequences compared with coincidental sharing between unrelated individuals. Fewer insertions were carried by abundant cord blood beta clonotypes, a similar but weaker trend appeared in young adult naive repertoires, and no such trend appeared in memory repertoires. Because the same donors could not be followed over many years, the conclusions depended on cross-sectional statistical analysis.

The sequence came from a newborn girl in good health. The sample was cord blood.

The bases read TGTGCCAGCAGCTTAGCCGGCGTGGTCCCAAGCCAGTTCTTC. The encoded protein is CASSLAGVVPSQFF. The sequence joins TRBV7-2 to TRBJ2-1; the D gene is unclear. The germline V gene gives CDR1 as SGHTA and CDR2 as FQGNSA. The CDR3 goes from the cysteine to the phenylalanine over 14 residues. Kept here is only the CDR3 DNA, which spans 42 bases and is read in frame from base 1. V sheds 0 bases and J sheds 13 bases, leaving 16 bases between their ends.